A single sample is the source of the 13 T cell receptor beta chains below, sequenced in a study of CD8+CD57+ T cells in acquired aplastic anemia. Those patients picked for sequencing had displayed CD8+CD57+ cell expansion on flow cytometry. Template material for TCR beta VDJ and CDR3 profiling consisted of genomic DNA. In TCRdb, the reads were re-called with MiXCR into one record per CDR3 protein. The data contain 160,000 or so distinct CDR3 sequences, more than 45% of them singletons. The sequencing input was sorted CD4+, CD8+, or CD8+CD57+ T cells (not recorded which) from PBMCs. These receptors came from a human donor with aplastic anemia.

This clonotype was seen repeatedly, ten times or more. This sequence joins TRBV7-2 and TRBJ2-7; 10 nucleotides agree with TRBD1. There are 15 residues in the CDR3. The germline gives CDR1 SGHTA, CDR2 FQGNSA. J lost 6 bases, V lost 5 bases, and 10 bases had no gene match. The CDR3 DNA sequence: TGTGCCAGCAGCCCGCGTCCGGGACAGGGGACCGAGCAGTACTTC. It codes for CASSPRPGQGTEQYF. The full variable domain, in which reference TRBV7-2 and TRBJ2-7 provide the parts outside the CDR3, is GAGVSQSPSNKVTEKGKDVELRCDPISGHTALYWYRQSLGQGLEFLIYFQGNSAPDKSGLPSDRFSAERTGGSVSTLTIQRTQQEDSAVYLCASSPRPGQGTEQYFGPGTRLTVT.

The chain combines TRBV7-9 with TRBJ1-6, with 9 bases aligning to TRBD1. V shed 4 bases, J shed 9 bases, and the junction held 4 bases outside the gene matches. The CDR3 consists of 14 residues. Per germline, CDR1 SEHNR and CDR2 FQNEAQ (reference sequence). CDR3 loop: CASSSRDRVSPLHF. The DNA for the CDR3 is TGTGCCAGCAGCTCCCGGGACAGGGTTTCACCCCTCCACTTT.

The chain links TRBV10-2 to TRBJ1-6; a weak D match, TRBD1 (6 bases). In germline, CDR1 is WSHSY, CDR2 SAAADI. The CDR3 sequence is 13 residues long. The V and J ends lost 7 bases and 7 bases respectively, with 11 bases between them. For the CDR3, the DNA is TGCGCCAGCAAGGACAGTTCGAATTCACCCCTCCACTTT. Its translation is CASKDSSNSPLHF.

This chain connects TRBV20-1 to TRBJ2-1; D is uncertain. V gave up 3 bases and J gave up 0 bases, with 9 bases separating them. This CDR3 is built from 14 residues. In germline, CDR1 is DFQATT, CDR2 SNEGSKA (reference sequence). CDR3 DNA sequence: TGCAGTGCTAGTCCGGTGAGCTCCTACAATGAGCAGTTCTTC. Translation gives CSASPVSSYNEQFF.

The CDR3 nucleotides read TGTGCCAGCAGCAAGAGCACAGGGTACTACAATGAGCAGTTCTTC. Translation gives CASSKSTGYYNEQFF. The chain links TRBV11-1 to TRBJ2-1; D perhaps matches TRBD1 (6 bases). Germline loops: CDR1 SGHAT, CDR2 FQDESV (reference sequence). This CDR3 has 15 residues. Trimming left V 5 bases short and J 3 bases short, with 14 bases between.

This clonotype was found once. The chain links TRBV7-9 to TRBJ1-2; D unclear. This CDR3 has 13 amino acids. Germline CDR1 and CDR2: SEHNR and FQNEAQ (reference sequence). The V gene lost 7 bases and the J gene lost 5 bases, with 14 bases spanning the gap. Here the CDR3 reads CASTRPWGYGYTF. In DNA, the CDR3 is TGTGCCAGCACCCGTCCATGGGGTTATGGCTACACCTTC.

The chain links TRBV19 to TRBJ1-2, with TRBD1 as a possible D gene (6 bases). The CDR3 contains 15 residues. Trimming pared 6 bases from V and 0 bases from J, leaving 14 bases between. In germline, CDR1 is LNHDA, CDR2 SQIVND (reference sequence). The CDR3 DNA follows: TGTGCCAGTAGCCCCGGACAGTATCCTAACTATGGCTACACCTTC. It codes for CASSPGQYPNYGYTF.

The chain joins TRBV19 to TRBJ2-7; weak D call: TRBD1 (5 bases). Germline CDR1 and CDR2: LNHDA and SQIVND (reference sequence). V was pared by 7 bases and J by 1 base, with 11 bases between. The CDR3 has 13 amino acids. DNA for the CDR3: TGTGCCAGTAATGGGGCCGGATCCTACGAGCAGTACTTC. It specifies CASNGAGSYEQYF.

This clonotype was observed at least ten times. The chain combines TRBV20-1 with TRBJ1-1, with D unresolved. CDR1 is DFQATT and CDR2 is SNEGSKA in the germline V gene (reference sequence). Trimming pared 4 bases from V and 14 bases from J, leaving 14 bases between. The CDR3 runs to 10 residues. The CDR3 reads CSANQDRYFF. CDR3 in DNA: TGCAGTGCTAACCAGGACCGCTACTTCTTT.

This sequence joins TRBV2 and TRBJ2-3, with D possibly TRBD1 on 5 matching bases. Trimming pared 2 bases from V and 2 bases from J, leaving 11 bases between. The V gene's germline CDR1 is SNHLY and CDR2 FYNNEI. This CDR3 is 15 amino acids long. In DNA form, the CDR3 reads TGTGCCAGCAGTGAAATGGGGCAAACCACAGATACGCAGTATTTT. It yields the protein CASSEMGQTTDTQYF.

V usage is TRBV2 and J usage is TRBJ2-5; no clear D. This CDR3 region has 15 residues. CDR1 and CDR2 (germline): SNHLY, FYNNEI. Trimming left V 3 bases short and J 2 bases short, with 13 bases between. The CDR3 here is CASSDSGKQQETQYF. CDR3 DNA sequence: TGTGCCAGCAGTGATTCTGGCAAACAACAAGAGACCCAGTACTTC.

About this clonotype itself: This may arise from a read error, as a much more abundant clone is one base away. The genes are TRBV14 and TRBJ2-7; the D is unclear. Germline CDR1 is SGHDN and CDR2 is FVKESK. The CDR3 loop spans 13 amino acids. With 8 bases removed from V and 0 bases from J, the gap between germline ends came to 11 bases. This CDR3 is CASLYSSSYEQYF. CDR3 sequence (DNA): TGTGCCAGCTTGTACTCAAGCTCCTACGAGCAGTACTTC.

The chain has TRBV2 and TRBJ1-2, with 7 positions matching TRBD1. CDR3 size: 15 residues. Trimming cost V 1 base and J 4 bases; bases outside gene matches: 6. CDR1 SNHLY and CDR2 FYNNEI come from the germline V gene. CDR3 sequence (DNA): TGTGCCAGCAGTGAAGATGGGACAGTCAGCTATGGCTACACCTTC. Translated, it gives CASSEDGTVSYGYTF.